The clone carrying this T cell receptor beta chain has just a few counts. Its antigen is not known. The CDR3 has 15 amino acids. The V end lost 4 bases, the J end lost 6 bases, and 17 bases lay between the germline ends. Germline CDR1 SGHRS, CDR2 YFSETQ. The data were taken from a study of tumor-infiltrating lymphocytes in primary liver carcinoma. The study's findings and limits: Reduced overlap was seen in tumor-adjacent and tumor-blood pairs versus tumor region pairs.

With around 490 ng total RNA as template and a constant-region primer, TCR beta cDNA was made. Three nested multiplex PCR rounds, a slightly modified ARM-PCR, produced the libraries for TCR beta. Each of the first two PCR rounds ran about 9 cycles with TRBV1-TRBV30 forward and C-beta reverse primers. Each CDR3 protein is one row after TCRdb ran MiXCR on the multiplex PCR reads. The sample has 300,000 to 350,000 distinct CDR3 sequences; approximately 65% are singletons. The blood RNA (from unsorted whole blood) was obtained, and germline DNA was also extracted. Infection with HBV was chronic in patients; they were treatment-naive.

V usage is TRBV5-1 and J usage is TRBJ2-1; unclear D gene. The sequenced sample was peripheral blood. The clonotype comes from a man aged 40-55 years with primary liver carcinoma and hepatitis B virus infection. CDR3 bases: TGCGCCAGCAGCCTGGCTCTAGTTGTAATCAATGAGCAGTTCTTC. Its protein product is CASSLALVVINEQFF.